This T cell receptor (beta chain) was recovered during a study of T cell responses to AZD1222 COVID-19 vaccine. Study conclusions and caveats: Donors skewed white British and female; clonal diversity was possibly underestimated. Researchers report vaccine-associated CD4 TCRs spanning spike, with dominance at 160-218 and 743-854.

Clones were sequenced by immunoSEQ multiplex PCR, and TCRdb holds only the in-frame ones, with some missing. The sample yields roughly 85,000 clones, 90% seen once. Notes on this clone: Its specificity is not known.

Per the germline V gene, CDR1 is SGHRS and CDR2 is YFSETQ. V was clipped by 1 base and J by 5 bases, with 10 bases between them. This CDR3 has 15 amino acids. V gene TRBV5-1 combines with J gene TRBJ1-6; maybe TRBD1 (5 bases). The material sequenced was peripheral blood, taken 28 days after the second AZD1222 dose. This receptor was taken from an adult who received the AZD1222 COVID-19 vaccine. CDR3: CASSLQRQNNSPLHF. The DNA of the CDR3 is TGCGCCAGCAGCTTGCAAAGACAGAATAATTCACCCCTCCACTTT.